This T cell receptor (beta chain) was sequenced in a study of cytomegalovirus exposure and HLA in healthy donors. Sequencing was performed with immunoSEQ multiplex PCR; in TCRdb, only in-frame clones are kept and a portion is missing. The table records some 130,000 clones, about 80% of them present only once. This CDR3 is built from 15 residues. J was trimmed by 11 bases and V by 4 bases; bases with no gene match: 13. Germline loops: CDR1 SNHLY, CDR2 FYNNEI. The study's findings and limits: There were fewer than 200 TCR beta chains listed as cytomegalovirus-associated. Most TCR sequences were uncommon, yet certain public TCRs appeared in many donors.

Concerning this clone itself: Its specificity is not known.

The sample comprised PBMCs. The chain is built from TRBV2 and TRBJ2-5, with 10 bases lining up with TRBD1. The TCR originated in a man aged 30 to 39 in good health and CMV-seropositive. CDR3 bases: TGTGCCAGCAGTGGACCGCGGACAGGGGGAGCCAAGCAGTACTTC. Its translation is CASSGPRTGGAKQYF. Full variable domain (outside the CDR3, taken from reference TRBV2 and TRBJ2-5): EPEVTQTPSHQVTQMGQEVILRCVPISNHLYFYWYRQILGQKVEFLVSFYNNEISEKSEIFDDQFSVERPDGSNFTLKIRSTKLEDSAMYFCASSGPRTGGAKQYFGPGTRLLVL.